This T cell receptor (beta chain) was recorded in a study of blood T cell repertoires in COVID-19. About the study: Spain, Italy and the United States supplied samples that represented acute and convalescent COVID-19. PBMCs, B-cell-depleted T cells, or T cells were the source of the cDNA or gDNA that made up the material.

The CDR3 is 16 residues long. CDR1 is SQVTM, CDR2 ANQGSEA, per germline. The V end was cut by 4 bases, the J end by 2 bases, with 21 bases between. Repertoires were generated with immunoSEQ multiplex PCR, while TCRdb's copy carries only in-frame clones and drops some. Of about 220,000 clones listed, roughly 80% are singletons. This clone was seen a handful of times. The chain recombines TRBV29-1 with TRBJ2-7; maybe TRBD2 (7 bases). The sample taken for sequencing was peripheral blood. The clonotype originates from a woman aged 60-75 years who had recovered from COVID-19. This chain's CDR3 is CSVGRRGGGTTYEQYF. The CDR3 coding sequence is TGCAGCGTTGGGAGGAGGGGGGGCGGAACAACCTACGAGCAGTACTTC.